A single sample gave rise to the 11 T cell receptor beta chains below, sequenced in a study of response to subunit inactivated influenza vaccine. TCRdb redid the calling of the RT-PCR reads with MiXCR, one entry per CDR3 protein. Seen here are some 800,000 distinct CDR3 sequences, roughly 20% observed once, and the top ten hold roughly a tenth. Sequenced material: PBMCs from blood, taken around 5 days after vaccination. These receptor sequences come from a man aged 45-65 years who received an inactivated influenza vaccine.

The chain couples TRBV20-1 to TRBJ2-5; D perhaps matches TRBD2 (6 bases). V gave up 0 bases and J gave up 1 base, with 12 bases separating them. CDR3 length: 15 residues. CDR1 DFQATT and CDR2 SNEGSKA come from the germline V gene (reference sequence). CDR3 sequence (DNA): TGCAGTGCTAGAGATTCGACTAGTCCCCAAGAGACCCAGTACTTC. It encodes CSARDSTSPQETQYF.

The gene calls are TRBV4-3 and TRBJ2-7; 7 bases line up with TRBD2. The CDR3 spans 17 residues. With V trimmed by 0 bases and J by 3 bases, 11 bases remained unmatched. In germline, CDR1 is LGHNA, CDR2 YSLEER. The CDR3 bases are TGCGCCAGCAGCCAAGATAGAGCAACTAGCGCCCGCTACGAGCAGTACTTC. Residues: CASSQDRATSARYEQYF.

V is TRBV2 and J is TRBJ1-5; maybe TRBD1 (6 bases). This CDR3 has 15 residues. Germline CDR1 SNHLY, CDR2 FYNNEI. V gave up 8 bases and J gave up 2 bases, with 16 bases separating them. The CDR3 region has the DNA TGTGCCAGCCTCGTTAACAGGGATGGCAATCAGCCCCAGCATTTT. Its translation: CASLVNRDGNQPQHF.

This clonotype was observed a handful of times. The chain recombines TRBV5-1 with TRBJ2-1; TRBD1 aligns across 7 bases. Trimming cost V 0 bases and J 4 bases; bases outside gene matches: 1. In germline, CDR1 is SGHRS, CDR2 YFSETQ. The CDR3 is made up of 14 amino acids. CDR3 bases: TGCGCCAGCAGCTTGGAGGGACAGTACAATGAGCAGTTCTTC. Its translation is CASSLEGQYNEQFF.

The chain joins TRBV4-2 to TRBJ2-1; TRBD2 matches 8 bases. Trimming cost V 4 bases and J 8 bases; bases outside gene matches: 4. Germline CDR1 reads LGHNA; CDR2 reads YNFKEQ. This CDR3 is 13 amino acids long. The CDR3 loop is CASSPPGGYEQFF. The CDR3 bases are TGTGCCAGCAGCCCTCCGGGGGGGTATGAGCAGTTCTTC.

The CDR3 reads CASSQERTGSQYF. For the CDR3, the DNA is TGTGCCAGCAGCCAAGAAAGGACAGGGTCTCAGTACTTC. The genes are TRBV4-2 and TRBJ2-7; 8 nucleotides match TRBD1. V dropped 0 bases and J dropped 10; count of bases not matched to a gene: 5. This CDR3 has 13 amino acids. The germline V gene encodes CDR1 LGHNA and CDR2 YNFKEQ.

V and J are TRBV6-2 or TRBV6-3 and TRBJ2-7, with 7 bases lining up with TRBD1. This CDR3 has 17 amino acids. Trimming took 6 bases from V and 0 from J; bases not matched to a gene: 14. The V gene's germline CDR1 is MNHEY and CDR2 SVGEGT. CDR3 DNA sequence: TGTGCCAGCAGGCCTCCTCTGGGACAGCCGGCCTCCTACGAGCAGTACTTC. It yields the protein CASRPPLGQPASYEQYF.

The chain couples TRBV5-6 to TRBJ2-5; 10 nucleotides line up with TRBD2. The CDR3 contains 14 residues. With 4 bases clipped from V and 3 bases from J, the junction kept 3 bases outside the gene matches. Germline V gives CDR1 SGHDT, CDR2 YYEEEE. The CDR3 protein is CASSRTSGKETQYF. CDR3 coding DNA: TGTGCCAGCAGCCGGACTAGCGGAAAAGAGACCCAGTACTTC.

This clonotype was observed a handful of times. The CDR3 DNA reads TGTGCCAGCTCACCACCCCGGACTAGCGGGACGTTCCATGAGCAGTTCTTC. Encoded protein: CASSPPRTSGTFHEQFF. The chain employs TRBV18 and TRBJ2-1; 12 bases line up with TRBD2. After removal of 0 bases from V and 8 bases from J, the junction contained 8 bases not matched to a gene. Germline V gene lookup returns CDR1 KGHSH and CDR2 LQKENI. The CDR3 extends over 17 amino acids. The variable domain in full, with the rest retrieved from reference TRBV18 and TRBJ2-1, is NAGVMQNPRHLVRRRGQEARLRCSPMKGHSHVYWYRQLPEEGLKFMVYLQKENIIDESGMPKERFSAEFPKEGPSILRIQQVVRGDSAAYFCASSPPRTSGTFHEQFFGPGTRLTVL.

The chain is built from TRBV20-1 and TRBJ1-4; 9 bases map to TRBD1. Germline trimming cut 6 bases from V and 8 bases from J; bases unmatched to any gene: 7. This CDR3 spans 13 amino acids. Germline CDR1 DFQATT, CDR2 SNEGSKA (reference sequence). The CDR3 is CSARGTGLEKLFF. CDR3 nucleotides: TGCAGTGCGCGCGGGACAGGGCTGGAAAAACTGTTTTTT.

This clonotype came up a few times. The chain couples TRBV20-1 to TRBJ1-5; no reliable D call. Trimming shortened V by 1 base and J by 4 bases, and 11 bases separated the two germline ends. CDR3 length: 14 amino acids. Germline CDR1 and CDR2: DFQATT and SNEGSKA (reference sequence). CDR3 in DNA: TGCAGTGCTAGAGGGGGAGGAGAGAATCAGCCCCAGCATTTT. As protein: CSARGGGENQPQHF.